The TCR beta chain under discussion was sequenced for a study of cytomegalovirus exposure and HLA in healthy donors. Germline V gene sequence: CDR1 SGHNT, CDR2 YYREEE (reference sequence). V gave up 0 bases and J gave up 4 bases, with 16 bases separating them. The CDR3 has 16 residues. 13 Jbeta primers and 60 Vbeta primers were used for the PCR. Clones were sequenced by immunoSEQ multiplex PCR, and TCRdb holds only the in-frame ones, with some missing. The sample shows about 76,000 clones, around three quarters of them seen only once. The sequenced sample was PBMCs. The rearrangement links TRBV5-4 to TRBJ1-2; D not resolved. The sequence derives from a man aged 30 to 45 in good health and CMV-seronegative. The CDR3 is CASSLEWVGPAYGYTF. The CDR3 DNA reads TGTGCCAGCAGCTTGGAGTGGGTTGGGCCAGCCTATGGCTACACCTTC.